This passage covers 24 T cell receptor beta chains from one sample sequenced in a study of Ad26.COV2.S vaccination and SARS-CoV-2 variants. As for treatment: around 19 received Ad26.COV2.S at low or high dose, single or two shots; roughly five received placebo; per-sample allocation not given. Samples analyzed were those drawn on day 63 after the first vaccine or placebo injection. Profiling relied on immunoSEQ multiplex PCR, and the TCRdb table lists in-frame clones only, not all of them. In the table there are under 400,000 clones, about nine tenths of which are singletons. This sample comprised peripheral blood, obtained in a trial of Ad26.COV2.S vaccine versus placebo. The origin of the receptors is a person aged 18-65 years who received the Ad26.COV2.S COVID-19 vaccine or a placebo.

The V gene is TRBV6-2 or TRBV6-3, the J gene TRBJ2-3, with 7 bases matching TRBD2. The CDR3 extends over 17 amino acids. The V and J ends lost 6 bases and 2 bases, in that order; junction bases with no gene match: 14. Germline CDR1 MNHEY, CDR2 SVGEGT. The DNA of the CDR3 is TGTGCCAGCAGCGTACCCTCGAGCGGGGCGCTCACAGATACGCAGTATTTT. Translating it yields CASSVPSSGALTDTQYF.

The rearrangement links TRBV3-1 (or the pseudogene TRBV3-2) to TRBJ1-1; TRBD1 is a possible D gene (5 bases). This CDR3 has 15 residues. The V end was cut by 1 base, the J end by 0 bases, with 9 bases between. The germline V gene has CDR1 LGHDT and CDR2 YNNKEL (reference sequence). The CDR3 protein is CASSQVGGMNTEAFF. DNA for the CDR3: TGTGCCAGCAGCCAAGTTGGGGGTATGAACACTGAAGCTTTCTTT.

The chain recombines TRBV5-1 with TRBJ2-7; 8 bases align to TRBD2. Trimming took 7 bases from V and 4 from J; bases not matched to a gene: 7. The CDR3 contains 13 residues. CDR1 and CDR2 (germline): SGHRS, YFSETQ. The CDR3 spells CASGISGSYEQYF. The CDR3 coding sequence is TGCGCCAGCGGGATCAGCGGGAGTTACGAGCAGTACTTC.

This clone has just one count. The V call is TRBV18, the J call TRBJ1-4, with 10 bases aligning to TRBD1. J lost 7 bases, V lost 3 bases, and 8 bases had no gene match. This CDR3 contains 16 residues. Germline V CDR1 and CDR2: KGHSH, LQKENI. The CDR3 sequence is CASSPNAGTGVEKLFF. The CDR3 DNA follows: TGTGCCAGCTCACCGAACGCCGGGACAGGGGTTGAAAAACTGTTTTTT. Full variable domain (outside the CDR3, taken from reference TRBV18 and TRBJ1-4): NAGVMQNPRHLVRRRGQEARLRCSPMKGHSHVYWYRQLPEEGLKFMVYLQKENIIDESGMPKERFSAEFPKEGPSILRIQQVVRGDSAAYFCASSPNAGTGVEKLFFGSGTQLSVL.

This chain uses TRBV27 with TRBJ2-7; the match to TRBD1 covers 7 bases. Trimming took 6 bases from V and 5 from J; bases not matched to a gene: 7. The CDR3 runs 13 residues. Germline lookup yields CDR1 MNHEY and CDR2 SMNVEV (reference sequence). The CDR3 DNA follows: TGTGCCAGCAGCATACAGGGGAGCCACGAGCAGTACTTC. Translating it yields CASSIQGSHEQYF.

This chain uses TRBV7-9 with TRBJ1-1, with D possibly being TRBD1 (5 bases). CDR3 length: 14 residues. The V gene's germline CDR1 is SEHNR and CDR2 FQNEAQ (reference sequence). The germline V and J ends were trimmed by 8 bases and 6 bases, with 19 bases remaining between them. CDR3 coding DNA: TGTGCCAGCTCCGGCGGGACTCAGCTGGCTGAAGCTTTCTTT. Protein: CASSGGTQLAEAFF. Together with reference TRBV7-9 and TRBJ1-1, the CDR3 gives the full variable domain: DTGVSQNPRHKITKRGQNVTFRCDPISEHNRLYWYRQTLGQGPEFLTYFQNEAQLEKSRLLSDRFSAERPKGSFSTLEIQRTEQGDSAMYLCASSGGTQLAEAFFGQGTRLTVV.

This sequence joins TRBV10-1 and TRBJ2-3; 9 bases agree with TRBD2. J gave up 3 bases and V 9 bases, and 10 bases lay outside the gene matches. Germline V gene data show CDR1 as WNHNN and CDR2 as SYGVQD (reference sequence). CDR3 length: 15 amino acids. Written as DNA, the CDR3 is TGCGCCAGTCCAGCGGGGGGCCCCCTTACAGATACGCAGTATTTT. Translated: CASPAGGPLTDTQYF.

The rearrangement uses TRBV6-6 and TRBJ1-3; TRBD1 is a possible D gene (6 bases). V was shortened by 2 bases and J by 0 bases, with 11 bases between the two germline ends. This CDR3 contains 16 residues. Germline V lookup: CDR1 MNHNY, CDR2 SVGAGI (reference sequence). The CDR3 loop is CASSYGTNLSGNTIYF. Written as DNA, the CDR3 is TGTGCCAGCAGTTACGGGACAAACCTCTCTGGAAACACCATATATTTT.

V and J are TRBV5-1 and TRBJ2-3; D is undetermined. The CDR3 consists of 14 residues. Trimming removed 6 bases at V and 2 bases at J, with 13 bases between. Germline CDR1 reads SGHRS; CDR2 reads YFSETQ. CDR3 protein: CASNPGPATDTQYF. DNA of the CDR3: TGCGCCAGCAACCCGGGCCCCGCCACAGATACGCAGTATTTT.

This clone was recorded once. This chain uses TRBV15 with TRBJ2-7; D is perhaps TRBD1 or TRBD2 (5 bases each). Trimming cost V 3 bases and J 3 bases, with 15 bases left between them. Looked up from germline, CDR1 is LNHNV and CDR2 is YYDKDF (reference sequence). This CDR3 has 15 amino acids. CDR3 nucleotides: TGTGCCACCAGCAGTCCAGGGACGGGATTCTACGAGCAGTACTTC. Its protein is CATSSPGTGFYEQYF.

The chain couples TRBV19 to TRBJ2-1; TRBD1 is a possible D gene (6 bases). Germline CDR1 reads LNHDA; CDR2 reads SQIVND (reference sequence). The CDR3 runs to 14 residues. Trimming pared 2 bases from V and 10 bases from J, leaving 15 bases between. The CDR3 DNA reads TGTGCCAGTAGTATAACCGAGACAGGACGAGAGCAGTTCTTC. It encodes CASSITETGREQFF.

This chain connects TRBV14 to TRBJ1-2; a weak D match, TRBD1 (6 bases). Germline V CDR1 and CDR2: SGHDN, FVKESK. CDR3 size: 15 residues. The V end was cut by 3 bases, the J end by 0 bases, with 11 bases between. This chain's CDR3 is CASSQGTPANYGYTF. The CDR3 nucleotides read TGTGCCAGCAGCCAGGGGACACCCGCTAACTATGGCTACACCTTC.

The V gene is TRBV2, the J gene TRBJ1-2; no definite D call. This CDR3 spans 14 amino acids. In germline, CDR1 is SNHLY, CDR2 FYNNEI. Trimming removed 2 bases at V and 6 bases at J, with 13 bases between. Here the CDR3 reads CASSELTERDGYTF. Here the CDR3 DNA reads TGTGCCAGCAGTGAACTAACAGAACGGGATGGCTACACCTTC.

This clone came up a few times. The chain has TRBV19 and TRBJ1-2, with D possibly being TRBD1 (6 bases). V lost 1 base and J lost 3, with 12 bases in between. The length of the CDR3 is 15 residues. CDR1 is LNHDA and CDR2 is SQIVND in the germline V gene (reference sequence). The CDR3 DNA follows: TGTGCCAGTAGTATAGGGGGGGCCCTCTACTATGGCTACACCTTC. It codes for CASSIGGALYYGYTF.

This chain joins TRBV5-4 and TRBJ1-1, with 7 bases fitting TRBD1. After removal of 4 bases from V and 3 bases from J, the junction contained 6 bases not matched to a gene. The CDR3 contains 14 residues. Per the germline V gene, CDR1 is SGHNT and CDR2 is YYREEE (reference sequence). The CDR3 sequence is CASSRDRQYTEAFF. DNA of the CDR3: TGTGCCAGCAGCAGGGACAGACAGTACACTGAAGCTTTCTTT.

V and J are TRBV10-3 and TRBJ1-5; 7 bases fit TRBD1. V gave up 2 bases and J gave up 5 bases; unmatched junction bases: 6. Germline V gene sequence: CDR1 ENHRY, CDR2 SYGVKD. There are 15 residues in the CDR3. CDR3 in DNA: TGTGCCATCAGTGAGGTGGACAGGAGAGATCAGCCCCAGCATTTT. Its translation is CAISEVDRRDQPQHF.

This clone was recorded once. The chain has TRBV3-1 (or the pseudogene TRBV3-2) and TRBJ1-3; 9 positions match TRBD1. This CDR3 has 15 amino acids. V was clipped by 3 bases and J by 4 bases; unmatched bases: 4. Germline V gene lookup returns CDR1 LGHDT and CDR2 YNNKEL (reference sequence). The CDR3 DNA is TGTGCCAGCAGCCACTCGACAGGGGGAGGAAACACCATATATTTT. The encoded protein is CASSHSTGGGNTIYF.

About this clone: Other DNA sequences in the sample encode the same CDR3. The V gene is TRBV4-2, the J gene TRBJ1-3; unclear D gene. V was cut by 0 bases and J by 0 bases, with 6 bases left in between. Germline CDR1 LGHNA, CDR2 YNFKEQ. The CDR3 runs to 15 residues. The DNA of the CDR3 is TGTGCCAGCAGCCAAGACGGTAGCTCTGGAAACACCATATATTTT. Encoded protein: CASSQDGSSGNTIYF.

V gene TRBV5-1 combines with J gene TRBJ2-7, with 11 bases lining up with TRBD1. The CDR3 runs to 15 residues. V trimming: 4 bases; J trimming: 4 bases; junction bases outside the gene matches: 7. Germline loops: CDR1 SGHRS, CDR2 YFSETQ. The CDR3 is CASSAWTGGSYEQYF. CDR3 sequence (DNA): TGCGCCAGCAGCGCGTGGACAGGGGGCAGTTACGAGCAGTACTTC.

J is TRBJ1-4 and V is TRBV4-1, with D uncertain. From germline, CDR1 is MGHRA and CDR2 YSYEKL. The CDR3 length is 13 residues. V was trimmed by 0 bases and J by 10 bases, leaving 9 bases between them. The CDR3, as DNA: TGCGCCAGCAGCCAAGAAGGAGGAGGAAAACTGTTTTTT. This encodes CASSQEGGGKLFF.

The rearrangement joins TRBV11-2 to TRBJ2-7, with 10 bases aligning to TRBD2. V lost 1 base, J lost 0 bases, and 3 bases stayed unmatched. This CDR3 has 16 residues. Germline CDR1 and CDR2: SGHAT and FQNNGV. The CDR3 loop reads CASSLASGGHSYEQYF. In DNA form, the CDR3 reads TGTGCCAGCAGCTTAGCTAGCGGGGGCCACTCCTACGAGCAGTACTTC.

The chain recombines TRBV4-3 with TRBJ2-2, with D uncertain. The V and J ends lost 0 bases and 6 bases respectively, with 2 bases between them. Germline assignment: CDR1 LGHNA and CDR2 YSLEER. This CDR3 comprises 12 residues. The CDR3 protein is CASSQEAGELFF. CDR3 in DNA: TGCGCCAGCAGCCAAGAAGCCGGGGAGCTGTTTTTT.

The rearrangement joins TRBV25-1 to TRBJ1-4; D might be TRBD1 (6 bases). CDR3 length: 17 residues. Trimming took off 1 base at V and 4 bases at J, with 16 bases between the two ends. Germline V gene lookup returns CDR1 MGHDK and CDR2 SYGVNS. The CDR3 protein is CASSESGRGAFNEKLFF. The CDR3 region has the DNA TGTGCCAGCAGTGAATCGGGACGGGGGGCCTTTAATGAAAAACTGTTTTTT. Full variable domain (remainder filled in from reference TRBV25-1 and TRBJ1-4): EADIYQTPRYLVIGTGKKITLECSQTMGHDKMYWYQQDPGMELHLIHYSYGVNSTEKGDLSSESTVSRIRTEHFPLTLESARPSHTSQYLCASSESGRGAFNEKLFFGSGTQLSVL.

The CDR3 DNA is TGCGCCAGCAGCTCGGCAACGCTAGGGCGCATGGAGCAGTACTTC. Translated, it gives CASSSATLGRMEQYF. The J gene is TRBJ2-7, the V gene TRBV5-1; unclear D gene. Trimming took 3 bases from V and 7 from J, leaving 20 bases between them. CDR1 SGHRS and CDR2 YFSETQ come from the germline V gene. This CDR3 contains 15 residues.